Listed here is a single T cell receptor (beta chain). The antigen is undetermined. The data belong to a study of beta chain features in type 1 diabetes. In the study overall: Patients were similar to healthy donors in age and gender (as well as in cell yields).

The study's findings and limits: Among all four CD4+ subsets, Type 1 diabetes patients had TCRB CDR3s that were moderately but significantly shorter.

Expressed TCRB transcripts were sequenced, since all the RNA that had been isolated was reverse transcribed. Assay: immunoSEQ multiplex PCR; the TCRdb copy retains only in-frame clones and omits some. The sample shows 100,000 to 150,000 clones, approximately 10% of them seen only once. The CDR3 length is 14 residues. In germline, CDR1 is SGHRS, CDR2 YFSETQ. Germline trimming cut 1 base from V and 4 bases from J; bases unmatched to any gene: 4. The sample taken for sequencing was central memory CD4+ T cells from blood. This rearrangement joins TRBV5-1 to TRBJ1-2; 7 nucleotides align to TRBD1. The TCR was taken from a man between 25 and 39 years old with type 1 diabetes. Written as DNA, the CDR3 is TGCGCCAGCAGCTTGCAGGGGGGCCTCTATGGCTACACCTTC. Translating gives CASSLQGGLYGYTF.